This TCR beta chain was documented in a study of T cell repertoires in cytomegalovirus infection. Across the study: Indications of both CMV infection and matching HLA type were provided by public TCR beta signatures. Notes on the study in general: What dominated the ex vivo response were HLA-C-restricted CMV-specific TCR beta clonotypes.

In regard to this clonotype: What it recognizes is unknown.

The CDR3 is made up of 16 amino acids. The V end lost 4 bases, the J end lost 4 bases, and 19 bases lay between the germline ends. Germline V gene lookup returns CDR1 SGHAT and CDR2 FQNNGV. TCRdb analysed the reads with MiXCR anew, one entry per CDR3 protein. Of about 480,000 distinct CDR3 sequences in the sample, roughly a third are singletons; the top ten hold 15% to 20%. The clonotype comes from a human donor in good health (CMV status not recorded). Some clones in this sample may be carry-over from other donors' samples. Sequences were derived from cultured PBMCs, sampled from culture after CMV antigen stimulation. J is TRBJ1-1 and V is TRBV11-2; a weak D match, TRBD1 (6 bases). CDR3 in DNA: TGTGCCAGCAGCTCGCTATTGGGACACGAGTTCACTGAAGCTTTCTTT. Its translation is CASSSLLGHEFTEAFF.